This TCR beta chain was identified during a study of T cells in Graves' hyperthyroidism and ophthalmopathy. Study-wide findings and caveats: Appearing also in blood were most of the thyroid clonotypes expanded above 0.001.

This clonotype came up many times. Antigen specificity is unknown. Trimming cost V 6 bases and J 0 bases; bases outside gene matches: 4. Germline V gives CDR1 MNHEY, CDR2 SVGEGT. The CDR3 loop spans 14 amino acids. From RNA transcripts, TCR beta CDR3 regions were amplified. HTBI primers drove first-round RT-PCR of the TCR CDR3. TCRdb re-derived calls from the multiplex PCR reads in MiXCR, one entry per CDR3 protein. The table includes about 720,000 distinct CDR3 sequences, around 19% detected once. Hyperthyroidism was newly diagnosed in patients aged 18 to 65 (duration under 2 months). Sequencing was performed on blood. The chain links TRBV6-2 or TRBV6-3 to TRBJ2-7; TRBD2 agrees at 8 bases. This TCR was sampled from a woman aged 45 to 65 with Graves' hyperthyroidism that later progressed to Graves' ophthalmopathy. The CDR3 loop reads CASRKRGSSYEQYF. In DNA form, the CDR3 reads TGTGCCAGCAGGAAGCGGGGGAGCTCCTACGAGCAGTACTTC.